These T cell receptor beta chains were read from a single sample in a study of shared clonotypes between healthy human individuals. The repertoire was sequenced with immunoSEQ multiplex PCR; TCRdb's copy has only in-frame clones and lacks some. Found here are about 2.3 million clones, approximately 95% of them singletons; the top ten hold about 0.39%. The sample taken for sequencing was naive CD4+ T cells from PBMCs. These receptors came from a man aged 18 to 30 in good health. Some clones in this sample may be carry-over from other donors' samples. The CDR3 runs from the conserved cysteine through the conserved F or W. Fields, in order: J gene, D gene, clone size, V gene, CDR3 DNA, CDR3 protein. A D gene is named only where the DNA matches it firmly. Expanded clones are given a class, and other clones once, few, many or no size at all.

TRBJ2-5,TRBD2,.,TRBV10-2,TGCGCCAGCCTAGCGGGAGGGTTTCGAGAGACCCAGTACTTC,CASLAGGFRETQYF
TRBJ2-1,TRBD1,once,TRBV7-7,TGTGCCAGCAGCGAACGACAGGGGGCGAATGAGCAGTTCTTC,CASSERQGANEQFF
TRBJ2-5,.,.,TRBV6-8,TGTGCCAGCAGTTACGACCAGGGTGGAAAAGAGACCCAGTACTTC,CASSYDQGGKETQYF
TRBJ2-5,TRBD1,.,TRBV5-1,TGCGCCAGCAGCTATCTAGGACAGGGCCGGGAGACCCAGTACTTC,CASSYLGQGRETQYF
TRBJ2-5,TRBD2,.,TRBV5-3,TGTGCCAGAAGCTTGAAAGCGACCTTAGCGGGAGGGGGAGGAGAGACCCAGTACTTC,CARSLKATLAGGGGETQYF
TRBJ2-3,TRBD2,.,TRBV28,TGTGCCAGCAGTTGGCGGGGGGTACCCACAGATACGCAGTATTTT,CASSWRGVPTDTQYF
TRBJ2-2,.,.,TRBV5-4,TGTGCCAGCAGCTTGGTCGTCGGGACGAACACCGGGGAGCTGTTTTTT,CASSLVVGTNTGELFF
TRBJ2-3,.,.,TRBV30,TGTGCCTGGAGTGTAACTAGCACAGATACGCAGTATTTT,CAWSVTSTDTQYF
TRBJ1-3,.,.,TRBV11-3,TGTGCCAGCAGCTTAACCGGCGCGGGGGCAGACACCATATATTTT,CASSLTGAGADTIYF
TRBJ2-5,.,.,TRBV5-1,TGCGCCAGCAGCAAAAACACCGGGTCACAAGAGACCCAGTACTTC,CASSKNTGSQETQYF
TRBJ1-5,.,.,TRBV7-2,TGTGCCAGCAGCAAAGGGTTCGGCCAGGAGGTCGGTCAGCCCCAGCATTTT,CASSKGFGQEVGQPQHF
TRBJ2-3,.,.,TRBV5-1,TGCGCCAGCAGTTCGGACGGTAGCATAGTCACGCAGTATTTT,CASSSDGSIVTQYF
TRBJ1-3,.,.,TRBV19,TGTGCCAGTAGTATAGGGACACCCTACTCTGGAAACACCATATATTTT,CASSIGTPYSGNTIYF
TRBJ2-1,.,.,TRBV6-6,TGTGCCAGCAGTTATCGTTACAATGAGCAGTTCTTC,CASSYRYNEQFF
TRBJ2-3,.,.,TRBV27,TGTGCCAGCAGTCCCCCCAACCCCCCAGATACGCAGTATTTT,CASSPPNPPDTQYF
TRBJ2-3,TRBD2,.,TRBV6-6,TGTGCCAGCAGTTACTTAAGCGGGAGCGGCACAGATACGCAGTATTTT,CASSYLSGSGTDTQYF
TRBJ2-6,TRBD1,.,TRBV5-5,TGTGCCAGCAGCACACAGGGGTTGGGGGCCAACGTCCTGACTTTC,CASSTQGLGANVLTF
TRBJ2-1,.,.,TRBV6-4,TGTGCCAGCAGTGACTCAGGGGACTCCTACAATGAGCAGTTCTTC,CASSDSGDSYNEQFF
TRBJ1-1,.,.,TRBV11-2,TGTGCCAGCAGTACGACAGAGAACACTGAAGCTTTCTTT,CASSTTENTEAFF
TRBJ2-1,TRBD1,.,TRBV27,TGTGCCAGCAGGATCGGGATACAGGGGTACGGCAATGAGCAGTTCTTC,CASRIGIQGYGNEQFF
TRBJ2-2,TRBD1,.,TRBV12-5,TGTGCTAGTGGTCCGGGGACAGCTACTTACACCGGGGAGCTGTTTTTT,CASGPGTATYTGELFF
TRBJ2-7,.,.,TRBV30,TGTGCCTGGAGTACCGGGACCTACGAGCAGTACTTC,CAWSTGTYEQYF
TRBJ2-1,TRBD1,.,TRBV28,TGTGCCAGCAGTCCCAAGCGGACAGGCGAGCAGTTCTTC,CASSPKRTGEQFF
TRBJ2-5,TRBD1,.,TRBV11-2,TGTGCCAGCAGCTTAGTTAGGGGGCGAAGGAAGACCCAGTACTTC,CASSLVRGRRKTQYF
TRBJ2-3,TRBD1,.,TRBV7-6,TGTGCCAGCAGCGACAGGGGGGGGCCCACAGATACGCAGTATTTT,CASSDRGGPTDTQYF
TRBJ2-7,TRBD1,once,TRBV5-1,TGCGCCAGCAGCTCGCGGACAGGGGAAATCTACTACGAGCAGTACTTC,CASSSRTGEIYYEQYF
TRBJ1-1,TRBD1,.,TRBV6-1,TGTGCCAGCAGTCGGACCGGGACAGGGGTGGCTGAAGCTTTCTTT,CASSRTGTGVAEAFF
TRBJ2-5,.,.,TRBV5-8,TGTGCCAGCAGCCCCGGGACCTCATCCCATCAAGAGACCCAGTACTTC,CASSPGTSSHQETQYF
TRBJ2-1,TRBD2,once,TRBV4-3,TGCGCCAGCAGCCAAGACGGGAGGGCTGATTATGAGCAGTTCTTC,CASSQDGRADYEQFF
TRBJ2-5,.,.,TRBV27,TGTGCCAGCAGTTCAAAGAGCGGGCAAGAGACCCAGTACTTC,CASSSKSGQETQYF
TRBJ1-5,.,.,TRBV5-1,TGCGCCAGCAGCCCCTTGGACAGCTTCAATCAGCCCCAGCATTTT,CASSPLDSFNQPQHF
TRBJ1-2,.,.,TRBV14,TGTGCCAGCAGCCAAGGGGGCTTCTATGGCTACACCTTC,CASSQGGFYGYTF
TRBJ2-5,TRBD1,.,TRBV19,TGTGCCAGTAGTAGGATTACAGGGGGAGGTATAGAGACCCAGTACTTC,CASSRITGGGIETQYF
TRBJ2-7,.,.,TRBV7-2,TGTGCCAGCAGCTTAGATGTCAGGGCGGCCTACGAGCAGTACTTC,CASSLDVRAAYEQYF
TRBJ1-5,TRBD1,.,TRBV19,TGTGCCAGTAGTCCAGCCGGGACAGGGCTCAATCAGCCCCAGCATTTT,CASSPAGTGLNQPQHF
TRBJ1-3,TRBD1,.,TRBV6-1,TGTGCCAGCAGTAAACAGGGGGCAAGAAACACCATATATTTT,CASSKQGARNTIYF
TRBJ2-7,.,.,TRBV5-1,TGCGCCAGCAGCTTGGCCGGTAGGGAACAGCAGTACTTC,CASSLAGREQQYF
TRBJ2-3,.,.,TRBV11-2,TGTGCCAGCAGCTCCGGGGCGTGGGGGACCTTCACAGATACGCAGTATTTT,CASSSGAWGTFTDTQYF